The entry below gives a single T cell receptor beta chain sequence along with its context. What it binds is not known. Some clones are missing from TCRdb's copy, which holds only in-frame ones; the method was immunoSEQ multiplex PCR. In the table there are approximately 15,000 clones, more than 70% of which are singletons. These data originate in a study of OX40 agonist ivuxolimab in advanced cancers. About the research overall: Patients took ivuxolimab, an agonistic anti-OX40 (CD134) antibody.

The CDR3 length is 13 residues. CDR1 and CDR2 from the germline V gene are SGHRS and YFSETQ. V was trimmed by 6 bases and J by 8 bases, leaving 14 bases between them. Notes on the study in general: Dose levels from 0.1 to 3.0 mg/kg saw CD4+ and CD8+ blood T cells expand clonally by week 6.

This chain uses TRBV5-1 with TRBJ1-4, with D perhaps matching TRBD1 (6 bases). Material: CD4+ or CD8+ T cells sorted from blood, obtained in a trial of the OX40 agonist ivuxolimab. This sequence originates from an adult with an advanced solid tumor such as melanoma, head and neck, liver or kidney cancer. CDR3 coding DNA: TGCGCCAGCAAGGAGGGGGTGACCGAAAAACTGTTTTTT. Translated: CASKEGVTEKLFF. The full variable domain, its missing parts supplied by reference TRBV5-1 and TRBJ1-4, is KAGVTQTPRYLIKTRGQQVTLSCSPISGHRSVSWYQQTPGQGLQFLFEYFSETQRNKGNFPGRFSGRQFSNSRSEMNVSTLELGDSALYLCASKEGVTEKLFFGSGTQLSVL.